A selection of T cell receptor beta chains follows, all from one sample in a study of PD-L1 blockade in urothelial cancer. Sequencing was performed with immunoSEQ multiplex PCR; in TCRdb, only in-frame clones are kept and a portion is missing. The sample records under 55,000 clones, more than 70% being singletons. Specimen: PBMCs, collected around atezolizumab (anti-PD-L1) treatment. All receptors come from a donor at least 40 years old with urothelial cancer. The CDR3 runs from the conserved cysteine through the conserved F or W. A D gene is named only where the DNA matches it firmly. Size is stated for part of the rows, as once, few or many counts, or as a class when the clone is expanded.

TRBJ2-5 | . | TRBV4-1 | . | TGCGCCAGCAGCCCAAGGGGGAGGGGGGGCCACCAAGAGACCCAGTACTTC | CASSPRGRGGHQETQYF
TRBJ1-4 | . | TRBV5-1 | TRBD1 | TGCGCCAGCAGCTCCTCAGACAGGGCCGGAGAAAAACTGTTTTTT | CASSSSDRAGEKLFF
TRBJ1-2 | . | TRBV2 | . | TGTGCCAGCAGCGCCGAGGGGCGCGGGATGGGCTACACCTTC | CASSAEGRGMGYTF
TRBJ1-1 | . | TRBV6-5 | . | TGTGCCAGCAGGGGTGACACCTCGAACACTGAAGCTTTCTTT | CASRGDTSNTEAFF
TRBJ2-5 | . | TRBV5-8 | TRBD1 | TGTGCCAGCAGCGACTGGACAGGGAAAGAGACCCAGTACTTC | CASSDWTGKETQYF
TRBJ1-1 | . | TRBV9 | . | TGTGCCAGCAGCCCCCGTGGCCTTTCGAACACTGAAGCTTTCTTT | CASSPRGLSNTEAFF
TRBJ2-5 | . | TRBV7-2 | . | TGTGCCAGCACGCGCGCCCCTACCATCGAGACCCAGTACTTC | CASTRAPTIETQYF
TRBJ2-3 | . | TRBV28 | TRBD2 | TGTGCCAGCAGTCCGGGACTAGCGGGATTCACAGATACGCAGTATTTT | CASSPGLAGFTDTQYF
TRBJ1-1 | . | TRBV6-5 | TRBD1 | TGTGCCAGCAGTTGGGGACAGGGCTTTGCGAGCACTGAAGCTTTCTTT | CASSWGQGFASTEAFF
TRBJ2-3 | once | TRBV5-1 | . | TGCGCCAGCAGCGGGGGGGGCTACACAGATACGCAGTATTTT | CASSGGGYTDTQYF
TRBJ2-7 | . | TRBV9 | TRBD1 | TGTGCCAGCAGCGTAGCGGGACAGTATGGCGAGCAGTACTTC | CASSVAGQYGEQYF
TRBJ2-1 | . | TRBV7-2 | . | TGTGCCAGCAGCTTTTTGGGACTTAACAATGAGCAGTTCTTC | CASSFLGLNNEQFF